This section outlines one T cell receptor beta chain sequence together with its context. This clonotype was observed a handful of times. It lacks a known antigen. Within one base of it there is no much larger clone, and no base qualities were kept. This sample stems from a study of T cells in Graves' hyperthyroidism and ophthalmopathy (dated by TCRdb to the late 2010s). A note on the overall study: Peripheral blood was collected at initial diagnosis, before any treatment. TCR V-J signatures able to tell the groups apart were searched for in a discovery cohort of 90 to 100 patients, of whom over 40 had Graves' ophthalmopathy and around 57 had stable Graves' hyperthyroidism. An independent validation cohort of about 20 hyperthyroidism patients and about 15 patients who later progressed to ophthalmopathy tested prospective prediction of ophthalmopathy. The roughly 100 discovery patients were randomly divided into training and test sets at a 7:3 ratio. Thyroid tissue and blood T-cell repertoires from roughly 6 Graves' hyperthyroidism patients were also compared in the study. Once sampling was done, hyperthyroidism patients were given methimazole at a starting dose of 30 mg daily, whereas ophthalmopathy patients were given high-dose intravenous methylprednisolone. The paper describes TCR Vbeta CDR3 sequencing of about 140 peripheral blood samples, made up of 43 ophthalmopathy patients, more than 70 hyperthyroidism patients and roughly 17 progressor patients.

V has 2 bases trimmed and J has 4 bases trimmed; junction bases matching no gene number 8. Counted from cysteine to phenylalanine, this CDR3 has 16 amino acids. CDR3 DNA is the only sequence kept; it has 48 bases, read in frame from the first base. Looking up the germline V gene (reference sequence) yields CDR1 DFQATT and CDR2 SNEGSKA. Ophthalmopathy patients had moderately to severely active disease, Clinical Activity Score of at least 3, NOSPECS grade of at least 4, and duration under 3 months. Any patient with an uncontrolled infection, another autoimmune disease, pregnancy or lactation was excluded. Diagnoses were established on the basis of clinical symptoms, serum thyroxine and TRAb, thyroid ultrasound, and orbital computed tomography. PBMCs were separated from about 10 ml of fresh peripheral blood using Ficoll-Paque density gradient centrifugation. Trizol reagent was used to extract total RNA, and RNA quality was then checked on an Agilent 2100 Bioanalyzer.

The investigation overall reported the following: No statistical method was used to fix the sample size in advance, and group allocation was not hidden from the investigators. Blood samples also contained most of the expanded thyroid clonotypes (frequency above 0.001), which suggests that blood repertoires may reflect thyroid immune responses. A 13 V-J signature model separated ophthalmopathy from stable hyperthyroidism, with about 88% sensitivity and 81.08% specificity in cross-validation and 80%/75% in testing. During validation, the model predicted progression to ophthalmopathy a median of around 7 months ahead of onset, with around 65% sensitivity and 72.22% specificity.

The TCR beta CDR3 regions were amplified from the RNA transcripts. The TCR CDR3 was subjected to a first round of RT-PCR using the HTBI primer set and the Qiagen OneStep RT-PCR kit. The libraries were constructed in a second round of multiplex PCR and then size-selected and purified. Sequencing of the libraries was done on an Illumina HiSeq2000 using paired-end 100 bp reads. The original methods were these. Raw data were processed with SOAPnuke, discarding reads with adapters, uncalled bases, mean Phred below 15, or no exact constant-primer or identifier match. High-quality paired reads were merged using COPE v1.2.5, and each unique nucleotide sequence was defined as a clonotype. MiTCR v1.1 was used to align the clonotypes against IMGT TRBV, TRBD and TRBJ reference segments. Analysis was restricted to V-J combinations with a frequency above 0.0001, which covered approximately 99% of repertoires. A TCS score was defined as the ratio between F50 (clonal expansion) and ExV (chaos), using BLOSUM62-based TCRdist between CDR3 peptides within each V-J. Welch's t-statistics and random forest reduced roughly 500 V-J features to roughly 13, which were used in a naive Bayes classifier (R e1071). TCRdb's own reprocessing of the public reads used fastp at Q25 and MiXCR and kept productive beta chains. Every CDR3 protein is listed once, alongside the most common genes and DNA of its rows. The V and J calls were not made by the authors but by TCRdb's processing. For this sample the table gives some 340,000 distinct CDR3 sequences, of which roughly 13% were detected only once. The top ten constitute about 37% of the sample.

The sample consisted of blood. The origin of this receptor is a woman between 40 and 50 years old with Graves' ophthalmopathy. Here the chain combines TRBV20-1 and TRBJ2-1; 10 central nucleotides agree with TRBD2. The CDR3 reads CSARLGLAAPYNEQFF. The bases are TGCAGTGCTAGATTAGGACTAGCGGCCCCATACAATGAGCAGTTCTTC.